The sequence of this T cell receptor beta chain was determined in a study of OX40 agonist ivuxolimab in advanced cancers. Study details: With a range of roughly 23 to 85, age averaged approximately 60 years, and 75% to 90% were male.

V lost 0 bases and J 9 bases, leaving 9 bases between the germline ends. The CDR3 has 12 amino acids. Germline V CDR1 and CDR2: LNHNV, YYDKDF (reference sequence). The assay was immunoSEQ multiplex PCR, and TCRdb's table has in-frame clones only and misses some. The data contain just under 55,000 clones, 70% to 80% of them singletons. Sequenced material: CD4+ or CD8+ T cells sorted from blood, taken in a trial of the OX40 agonist ivuxolimab. The chain links TRBV15 to TRBJ2-7; a weak D match, TRBD1 (5 bases). The receptor's source is an adult with an advanced solid tumor such as melanoma, head and neck, liver or kidney cancer. CDR3 amino acids: CATSRDETAQYF. CDR3 nucleotide sequence: TGTGCCACCAGCAGAGATGAGACAGCGCAGTACTTC.